These 29 T cell receptor beta chains came from one sample sequenced in a study of T cell changes during pregnancy in multiple sclerosis. Measured with immunoSEQ multiplex PCR; TCRdb has only the in-frame clones, and not every one. The sample holds about 24,000 clones, about 92% seen once. The source was CD8+ T cells from peripheral blood mononuclear cells, collected in the third trimester of pregnancy. The receptors come from a female donor in good health, enrolled as a control in a pregnancy study.

V gene TRBV5-4 combines with J gene TRBJ1-2; D is possibly TRBD1 (6 bases). CDR1 SGHNT and CDR2 YYREEE come from the germline V gene (reference sequence). This CDR3 has 12 residues. The V end was cut by 4 bases, the J end by 11 bases, with 15 bases between. CDR3 sequence: CASSTQGSSYTF. DNA for the CDR3: TGTGCCAGCAGCACACAGGGTTCGTCTTACACCTTC.

The V gene is TRBV5-1, the J gene TRBJ2-7, with 7 bases identical to TRBD2. CDR1 is SGHRS, CDR2 YFSETQ, per germline. The CDR3 contains 15 residues. J lost 0 bases, V lost 0 bases, and 3 bases had no gene match. The CDR3 DNA sequence: TGCGCCAGCAGCTTGGAGGCGGGGGTCTCCTACGAGCAGTACTTC. The encoded protein is CASSLEAGVSYEQYF.

For the CDR3, the DNA is TGTGCCAGTAGGGGGACACTCACCTACGAGCAGTACTTC. This encodes CASRGTLTYEQYF. This chain connects TRBV19 to TRBJ2-7; tentatively, D is TRBD1 (6 bases). Germline lookup yields CDR1 LNHDA and CDR2 SQIVND (reference sequence). V was trimmed by 6 bases and J by 2 bases, leaving 11 bases between them. The length of the CDR3 is 13 residues.

V usage is TRBV6-4 and J usage is TRBJ2-1; 7 bases line up with TRBD2. From germline, CDR1 is MRHNA and CDR2 SNTAGT. This CDR3 region has 15 residues. V trimming: 0 bases; J trimming: 5 bases; junction bases outside the gene matches: 4. In DNA, the CDR3 is TGTGCCAGCAGTGACTCTCAGCGGGACCACAATGAGCAGTTCTTC. Protein sequence: CASSDSQRDHNEQFF.

V usage is TRBV28 and J usage is TRBJ2-3; the match to TRBD2 covers 10 bases. The germline V gene encodes CDR1 MDHEN and CDR2 SYDVKM. V gave up 6 bases and J gave up 8 bases; unmatched junction bases: 11. The CDR3 has 15 residues. The chain's CDR3 is CASREPSGRSGTQYF. CDR3 sequence (DNA): TGTGCCAGCAGAGAACCTAGCGGGAGAAGTGGTACGCAGTATTTT.

CDR3 in DNA: TGTGCCAGCAGCGTAGCTGGGACAGGGTCGGACGAGCAGTACTTC. Residues: CASSVAGTGSDEQYF. The chain carries TRBV9 and TRBJ2-7, with 9 bases that match TRBD1. V lost 0 bases to trimming and J lost 5 bases; unmatched junction nucleotides: 6. Per germline, CDR1 SGDLS and CDR2 YYNGEE. The CDR3 length is 15 residues.

J is TRBJ2-1 and V is TRBV29-1; tentatively, D is TRBD1 (6 bases). The CDR3 is made up of 13 amino acids. Germline-derived CDR1 and CDR2 are SQVTM and ANQGSEA. Trimming pared 2 bases from V and 4 bases from J, leaving 9 bases between. CDR3 in amino acids: CSVEQGLYNEQFF. The CDR3 DNA sequence: TGCAGCGTTGAACAGGGGTTATACAATGAGCAGTTCTTC.

The V and J genes are TRBV13 and TRBJ1-2; 7 bases agree with TRBD1. This CDR3 region has 16 residues. The V and J ends lost 7 bases and 1 base, in that order; junction bases with no gene match: 12. The germline CDR1 and CDR2 sequences are PRHDT and FYEKMQ (reference sequence). This chain's CDR3 is CASTSLDRLLNYGYTF. In nucleotides, the CDR3 is TGTGCCAGCACCTCCTTGGACAGGCTTCTTAACTATGGCTACACCTTC.

V is TRBV2 and J is TRBJ1-6; perhaps TRBD1 as D (6 bases). The CDR3 runs to 16 residues. V lost 5 bases to trimming and J lost 2 bases, with 13 bases between them. The V gene's germline CDR1 is SNHLY and CDR2 FYNNEI. CDR3 DNA sequence: TGTGCCAGCAGTCCCACAGGGAGCGCCTATAATTCACCCCTCCACTTT. This encodes CASSPTGSAYNSPLHF.

The chain joins TRBV7-9 to TRBJ1-2; D is perhaps TRBD1 (6 bases). V shed 5 bases and J shed 4 bases, with 14 bases lying between them. Per germline, CDR1 SEHNR and CDR2 FQNEAQ (reference sequence). The CDR3 has 14 residues. The CDR3 loop is CASSRGGAGYGYTF. The CDR3 bases are TGTGCCAGCAGCCGTGGGGGCGCGGGCTATGGCTACACCTTC.

The V gene is TRBV7-2, the J gene TRBJ2-7, with TRBD2 matching 7 bases. CDR1 is SGHTA, CDR2 FQGNSA, per germline. This CDR3 has 15 residues. After removal of 4 bases from V and 2 bases from J, the junction contained 8 bases not matched to a gene. CDR3: CASSSFGGTTYEQYF. In DNA, the CDR3 is TGTGCCAGCAGCTCCTTCGGGGGGACCACCTACGAGCAGTACTTC.

Only one count was recorded for this clone. The CDR3 DNA sequence: TGTGCCAGCAGTTACCAGGGTTCCACAGATACGCAGTATTTT. Amino acids: CASSYQGSTDTQYF. The chain recombines TRBV6-5 with TRBJ2-3, with D possibly matching TRBD1 (5 bases). With 2 bases removed from V and 2 bases from J, the gap between germline ends came to 8 bases. CDR3 length: 14 residues. From germline, CDR1 is MNHEY and CDR2 SVGAGI.

The chain uses TRBV7-9 and TRBJ2-1; D unclear. The CDR3 contains 14 residues. The V gene lost 1 base and the J gene lost 0 bases, with 4 bases spanning the gap. Per germline, CDR1 SEHNR and CDR2 FQNEAQ (reference sequence). The CDR3 DNA follows: TGTGCCAGCAGCTTAGGTAGCTCCTACAATGAGCAGTTCTTC. The encoded protein is CASSLGSSYNEQFF.

The rearrangement joins TRBV19 to TRBJ2-7; D may be TRBD2 (6 bases). The CDR3 contains 15 residues. Germline CDR1 is LNHDA and CDR2 is SQIVND (reference sequence). Trimming pared 4 bases from V and 4 bases from J, leaving 17 bases between. CDR3 in DNA: TGTGCCAGTAGTAGTGCAAGCGGGTCCCTTTACGAGCAGTACTTC. Protein product: CASSSASGSLYEQYF.

The chain employs TRBV15 and TRBJ2-3; 8 bases align to TRBD2. CDR1 is LNHNV and CDR2 is YYDKDF in the germline V gene (reference sequence). The V and J ends lost 3 bases and 0 bases, in that order; junction bases with no gene match: 8. The CDR3 sequence is 17 residues long. CDR3 bases: TGTGCCACCAGCAGGCCGCGGGGGGCGGGGAGCACAGATACGCAGTATTTT. It specifies CATSRPRGAGSTDTQYF. Complete variable domain (other parts from reference TRBV15 and TRBJ2-3): DAMVIQNPRYQVTQFGKPVTLSCSQTLNHNVMYWYQQKSSQAPKLLFHYYDKDFNNEADTPDNFQSRRPNTSFCFLDIRSPGLGDTAMYLCATSRPRGAGSTDTQYFGPGTRLTVL.

The V gene is TRBV27, the J gene TRBJ2-2, with 9 bases identical to TRBD1. CDR1 is MNHEY and CDR2 is SMNVEV in the germline V gene (reference sequence). V was clipped by 4 bases and J by 5 bases; unmatched bases: 11. The CDR3 totals 17 residues. CDR3 amino acids: CASSSGTGKRNTGELFF. The CDR3 bases are TGTGCCAGCAGTTCGGGGACAGGGAAGAGGAATACCGGGGAGCTGTTTTTT.

This clone has a single count. J is TRBJ2-7 and V is TRBV29-1, with D possibly TRBD1 on 6 matching bases. CDR3 size: 16 residues. The germline gives CDR1 SQVTM, CDR2 ANQGSEA. V was clipped by 3 bases and J by 0 bases, with 18 bases between them. The CDR3 coding sequence is TGCAGCGTTGAGGGCCTCGGCACAGGGTACTCCTACGAGCAGTACTTC. This translates into CSVEGLGTGYSYEQYF.

The CDR3 protein is CASSITGTSGGDEQFF. The DNA for the CDR3 is TGTGCCAGCAGCATCACCGGGACTAGCGGGGGCGATGAGCAGTTCTTC. The chain joins TRBV2 to TRBJ2-1, with 14 nucleotides matching TRBD2. The CDR3 sequence is 16 residues long. V lost 6 bases to trimming and J lost 8 bases; unmatched junction nucleotides: 9. CDR1 is SNHLY, CDR2 FYNNEI, per germline.

Turning to this clone: One end of the junction varies from germline; a read error may be responsible. This chain uses TRBV5-1 with TRBJ2-1, with D perhaps TRBD1 (6 bases). Germline V gene sequence: CDR1 SGHRS, CDR2 YFSETQ. This CDR3 is built from 13 residues. The CDR3: CASSLIWDNEQFF. Written as DNA, the CDR3 is TGCGCCAGCAGCTTGATTTGGGACAACGAGCAGTTCTTC.

The chain joins TRBV27 to TRBJ2-1, with D possibly being TRBD1 (5 bases). CDR3 length equals 13 residues. Trimming stripped 8 bases from V and 0 bases from J, with 8 bases between. Germline CDR1 and CDR2: MNHEY and SMNVEV (reference sequence). DNA for the CDR3: TGTGCCAGCGGGGCCCTCTCCTACAATGAGCAGTTCTTC. It translates to CASGALSYNEQFF.

The chain combines TRBV27 with TRBJ2-1; 8 nucleotides match TRBD2. The junction had 12 bases not matched to a gene; V was cut back by 5 bases and J by 3 bases. In germline, CDR1 is MNHEY, CDR2 SMNVEV (reference sequence). The CDR3 is 17 residues long. CDR3 nucleotides: TGTGCCAGCAGTCCCACCGGGACTAGGCCCCTCTACAATGAGCAGTTCTTC. It is translated as CASSPTGTRPLYNEQFF.

V gene TRBV4-2 combines with J gene TRBJ2-5; 7 bases fit TRBD1. The CDR3 is 17 residues long. The V segment lost 1 base and the J segment 5 bases; nucleotides outside the gene matches: 13. The germline gives CDR1 LGHNA, CDR2 YNFKEQ. CDR3 protein: CASSQGGEGGVGETQYF. CDR3 DNA: TGTGCCAGCAGCCAAGGGGGAGAAGGGGGCGTGGGGGAGACCCAGTACTTC.

To note about this clone: The junction departs from germline at one end; a sequencing error may be responsible. V and J are TRBV6-1 and TRBJ2-7, with D tentatively TRBD1 (5 bases). CDR1 is MNHNS and CDR2 is SASEGT in the germline V gene. The CDR3 is 11 residues long. As DNA, the CDR3 is TGTGCCAGCAGTGCCCTTGGACAATTTGACTTC. Protein: CASSALGQFDF.

This sequence joins TRBV28 and TRBJ1-1, with D possibly being TRBD1 (5 bases). Germline V CDR1 and CDR2: MDHEN, SYDVKM. The CDR3 contains 14 residues. V lost 3 bases, J lost 1 base, and 9 bases lay in between. The CDR3 DNA sequence: TGTGCCAGCAGTTTCGCCCAGGGGAACACTGAAGCTTTCTTT. Its protein product is CASSFAQGNTEAFF.

This clone was counted a single time. V gene TRBV20-1 combines with J gene TRBJ2-1, with D tentatively TRBD2 (6 bases). The CDR3 length is 11 residues. Between the trimmed V and J ends, which lost 5 bases and 7 bases, there was a span of 9 bases. Germline V lookup: CDR1 DFQATT, CDR2 SNEGSKA (reference sequence). CDR3 protein: CSAPGVNEQFF. The CDR3 bases are TGCAGTGCTCCGGGGGTGAATGAGCAGTTCTTC.

The V and J genes are TRBV6-5 and TRBJ1-2; possibly TRBD1 for D (5 bases). The CDR3 contains 13 residues. Trimming cost V 6 bases and J 7 bases, with 15 bases left between them. Germline CDR1 and CDR2: MNHEY and SVGAGI. The CDR3 sequence: CASRKGMGSGYTF. The CDR3 coding sequence is TGTGCCAGCAGGAAGGGGATGGGGTCTGGCTACACCTTC.

The chain has TRBV5-1 and TRBJ1-2; 8 bases are shared with TRBD1. V shed 1 base and J 3 bases; nucleotides not matched to a gene: 8. CDR3 size: 16 residues. Germline CDR1 and CDR2: SGHRS and YFSETQ. CDR3 sequence reads: CASSLKVAGGDYGYTF. DNA of the CDR3: TGCGCCAGCAGCTTGAAGGTGGCAGGGGGCGACTATGGCTACACCTTC.

The J gene is TRBJ2-5, the V gene TRBV7-9; no firm D call. The CDR3 consists of 12 residues. Between the trimmed V and J ends, which lost 5 bases and 1 base, there was a span of 5 bases. Germline V gives CDR1 SEHNR, CDR2 FQNEAQ (reference sequence). The chain's CDR3 is CASSSLQETQYF. The DNA of the CDR3 is TGTGCCAGCAGCAGCCTCCAAGAGACCCAGTACTTC.

V gene TRBV7-9 combines with J gene TRBJ1-2; D is perhaps TRBD1 (6 bases). CDR1 and CDR2 from the germline V gene are SEHNR and FQNEAQ (reference sequence). Trimming took off 5 bases at V and 1 base at J, with 14 bases between the two ends. The CDR3 runs to 15 residues. The CDR3 loop is CASSLSGQFNYGYTF. The CDR3 nucleotides are TGTGCCAGCAGCCTCAGCGGACAGTTTAACTATGGCTACACCTTC.